This TCR beta chain comes out of a study of T cell responses to AZD1222 COVID-19 vaccine. General observations from the study: Baseline serology detected seropositivity in only 5 or 6 AZD1222 recipients. The span of vaccine-associated CD4 TCRs extended across spike, with dominance at 160-218 and 743-854.

Profiled with immunoSEQ multiplex PCR; TCRdb holds only in-frame clones, not every one. The sample carries around 140,000 clones, 92% recorded once. Pooled together were second doses at about 4 or about 12 weeks. With respect to this clone: Its antigen is not identified.

Sequenced material: peripheral blood, taken 28 days after the second AZD1222 dose. The receptor was derived from an adult who received the AZD1222 COVID-19 vaccine.

CDR3 protein: CATSDGDRYSGNTIYF. The CDR3 bases are TGTGCCACCAGTGATGGCGACAGGTACTCTGGAAACACCATATATTTT. The chain couples TRBV24-1 to TRBJ1-3, with TRBD1 as a possible D gene (6 bases). This CDR3 is built from 16 residues. V lost 3 bases and J lost 0, with 11 bases in between. Per the germline V gene, CDR1 is KGHDR and CDR2 is SFDVKD.